This TCR beta chain appears in the sequencing data of a study of blood T cells in healthy people across ages. There are 15 residues in the CDR3. Looked up from germline, CDR1 is SGHRS and CDR2 is YFSETQ. The J segment lost 0 bases and the V segment lost 4 bases, leaving 6 bases of the junction unmatched. Using a J-beta primer mix together with a sample-barcoded 5' primer, a second PCR was run for about 6 to 12 cycles. MiXCR, run by TCRdb on the 5' RACE reads, gives a single entry per CDR3 protein. The table records about 1.5 million distinct CDR3 sequences, 35% to 45% of them present only once. The source material was blood. The TCR originated in a woman aged 18 to 35 in good health. The chain carries TRBV5-1 and TRBJ1-1; 7 bases map to TRBD1. CDR3 coding DNA: TGCGCCAGCAGCGCCTCACAGGGGATGAACACTGAAGCTTTCTTT. Translating gives CASSASQGMNTEAFF.